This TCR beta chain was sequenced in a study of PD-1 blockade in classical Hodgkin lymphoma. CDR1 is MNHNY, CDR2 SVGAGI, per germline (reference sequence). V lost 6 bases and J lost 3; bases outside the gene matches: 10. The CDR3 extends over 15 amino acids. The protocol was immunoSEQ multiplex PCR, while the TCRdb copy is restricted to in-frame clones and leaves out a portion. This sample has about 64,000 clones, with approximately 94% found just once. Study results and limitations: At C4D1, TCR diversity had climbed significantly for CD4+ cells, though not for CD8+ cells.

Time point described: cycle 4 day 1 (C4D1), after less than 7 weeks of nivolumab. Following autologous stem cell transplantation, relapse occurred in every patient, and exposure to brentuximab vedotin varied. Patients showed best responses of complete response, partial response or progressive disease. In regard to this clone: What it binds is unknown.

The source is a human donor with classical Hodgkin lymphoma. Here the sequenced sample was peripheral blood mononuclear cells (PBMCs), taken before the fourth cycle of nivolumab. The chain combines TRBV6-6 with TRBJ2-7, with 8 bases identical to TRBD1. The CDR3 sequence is CASSNRGTDDYEQYF. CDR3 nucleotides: TGTGCCAGCAGCAACAGGGGGACAGATGACTACGAGCAGTACTTC.